Listed below are T cell receptor beta chains from one sample, sequenced in a study of T cell clones after liver transplantation. The protocol was immunoSEQ multiplex PCR, while the TCRdb copy is restricted to in-frame clones and leaves out a portion. The sample includes fewer than 50,000 clones, 70% to 90% of them seen just once. Material: CD4+ T cells from blood, obtained 24 months after liver transplant. All receptors come from a human patient who received a liver transplant. T cells may partly derive from the graft donor. Both conserved end residues are part of each CDR3. A D gene is named only where the DNA matches it firmly. Not every row has a clone size; where given, it reads once, few, many or a size class.

cdr3_aa	cdr3_nt	d_call	j_call	v_call	clone_size
CASSLLPVGPPNEQFF	TGTGCCAGCAGCTTGCTACCTGTCGGTCCCCCCAATGAGCAGTTCTTC	-	TRBJ2-1	TRBV7-8	-
CASSHGMGSRSYEQYF	TGTGCCAGCAGCCACGGGATGGGTTCACGGTCGTACGAGCAGTACTTC	-	TRBJ2-7	TRBV9	-
CASSFLGGRGLDEQFF	TGTGCCAGCAGTTTCTTGGGCGGGAGGGGGTTGGATGAGCAGTTCTTC	TRBD2	TRBJ2-1	TRBV27	few
CASSREVRGKDTQYF	TGTGCCAGCAGCCGCGAGGTCAGGGGAAAAGATACGCAGTATTTT	-	TRBJ2-3	TRBV7-9	-
CASSPQGANEAFF	TGTGCCAGCAGCCCCCAGGGGGCAAATGAAGCTTTCTTT	TRBD1	TRBJ1-1	TRBV7-3	once
CASSLAQGDSPLHF	TGTGCCAGCAGCTTGGCTCAGGGAGATTCACCCCTCCACTTT	-	TRBJ1-6	TRBV5-4	-
CASSQVDTQYF	TGTGCCAGCAGCCAAGTAGATACGCAGTATTTT	-	TRBJ2-3	TRBV6-5	-
CASLRVPGGGEETQYF	TGTGCCAGTCTGAGGGTGCCGGGGGGAGGGGAAGAGACCCAGTACTTC	TRBD2	TRBJ2-5	TRBV27	-
CASSATGGVSGNTIYF	TGTGCCAGCAGTGCTACAGGGGGGGTTTCTGGAAACACCATATATTTT	TRBD1	TRBJ1-3	TRBV9	-
CSAFRSETQYF	TGCAGTGCTTTCAGATCCGAGACCCAGTACTTC	-	TRBJ2-5	TRBV20-1	-
CASSLEWRPNNEQFF	TGTGCCAGCAGCTTAGAATGGCGGCCAAACAATGAGCAGTTCTTC	-	TRBJ2-1	TRBV11-2	-
CASSLRVSGELFF	TGTGCCAGCAGTTTGCGAGTTTCCGGGGAGCTGTTTTTT	-	TRBJ2-2	TRBV27	-
CASRISGANVLTF	TGTGCCAGCAGGATATCTGGGGCCAACGTCCTGACTTTC	-	TRBJ2-6	TRBV5-8	-
CASSFKQGVRTYEQYF	TGTGCCAGCAGCTTTAAACAGGGGGTAAGGACCTACGAGCAGTACTTC	TRBD1	TRBJ2-7	TRBV7-3	-
CATSRTLGVMRNTIYF	TGTGCCACCAGCAGAACCCTCGGGGTAATGAGAAACACCATATATTTT	-	TRBJ1-3	TRBV15	-
CASKTGVPKNIQYF	TGTGCCAGTAAAACGGGAGTTCCCAAAAACATTCAGTACTTC	-	TRBJ2-4	TRBV19	-
CASSFSGSNQPQHF	TGTGCCAGCAGCTTCTCAGGGAGTAATCAGCCCCAGCATTTT	-	TRBJ1-5	TRBV7-9	-
CASSLVKGAQETQYF	TGTGCCAGCAGCTTAGTTAAGGGGGCTCAGGAGACCCAGTACTTC	TRBD1	TRBJ2-5	TRBV7-2	once
CASSIPLTGVNHQETQYF	TGTGCCAGTAGTATCCCCTTGACCGGGGTCAACCACCAAGAGACCCAGTACTTC	-	TRBJ2-5	TRBV19	-
CASRLGGGTDTQYF	TGCGCCAGCAGACTTGGGGGGGGCACAGATACGCAGTATTTT	TRBD2	TRBJ2-3	TRBV10-2	-
CASKQISGNTIYF	TGCGCCAGCAAACAGATCTCTGGAAACACCATATATTTT	-	TRBJ1-3	TRBV5-1	-
CASSPPKGGNYGYTF	TGTGCCAGCTCACCACCGAAGGGCGGTAACTATGGCTACACCTTC	-	TRBJ1-2	TRBV18	-
CASSEVEGGRGSPYEQYF	TGTGCCAGCAGTGAAGTCGAAGGGGGCCGGGGGAGCCCCTACGAGCAGTACTTC	-	TRBJ2-7	TRBV2	-
CASSLGLGGFQPQHF	TGCGCCAGCAGCTTGGGGCTGGGGGGCTTTCAGCCCCAGCATTTT	-	TRBJ1-5	TRBV5-1	once
CASSLIRVQTEAFF	TGTGCCAGCAGCTTAATCAGGGTGCAAACTGAAGCTTTCTTT	-	TRBJ1-1	TRBV7-9	-
CASSYSWQGNQPQHF	TGTGCCAGCAGTTACTCTTGGCAGGGAAATCAGCCCCAGCATTTT	-	TRBJ1-5	TRBV6-6	-
CASSLQGAISGANVLTF	TGCGCCAGCAGCTTACAGGGGGCTATCTCTGGGGCCAACGTCCTGACTTTC	TRBD1	TRBJ2-6	TRBV5-1	-
CASSGTSGRSGELFF	TGCGCCAGCAGCGGCACTAGCGGGAGGTCCGGGGAGCTGTTTTTT	TRBD2	TRBJ2-2	TRBV5-1	-
CASRDLRGGGRGAFF	TGTGCCAGTAGAGACCTGAGAGGGGGTGGGAGAGGAGCTTTCTTT	-	TRBJ1-1	TRBV19	once
CASSLSARPNYGYTF	TGTGCCAGCAGCTTGTCCGCGAGACCTAACTATGGCTACACCTTC	-	TRBJ1-2	TRBV5-4	-
CASSLVASGGRSTDTQYF	TGTGCCAGCAGCTTAGTAGCTAGCGGGGGCCGGAGCACAGATACGCAGTATTTT	TRBD2	TRBJ2-3	TRBV7-2	-
CASSHLRGEDTQYF	TGTGCCAGCAGTCACCTAAGGGGGGAGGATACGCAGTATTTT	-	TRBJ2-3	TRBV7-2	-
CASSLLDPDNSPLHF	TGTGCCAGCAGCTTGCTGGACCCAGATAATTCACCCCTCCACTTT	-	TRBJ1-6	TRBV5-6	-
CASSLGQANTEAFF	TGTGCCAGCAGTTTAGGACAGGCGAACACTGAAGCTTTCTTT	TRBD1	TRBJ1-1	TRBV6-5	-
CATSRDPSTFEAFF	TGTGCCACCAGCAGAGACCCCTCGACCTTTGAAGCTTTCTTT	-	TRBJ1-1	TRBV15	-
CASSLSALADYEQYF	TGTGCCAGCAGCTTATCGGCACTAGCGGACTACGAGCAGTACTTC	TRBD2	TRBJ2-7	TRBV7-9	-
CASSFLREGDNEQFF	TGTGCCAGCAGTTTCCTCCGGGAAGGGGACAATGAGCAGTTCTTC	-	TRBJ2-1	TRBV27	-
CASSQSTGMGYGYTF	TGCGCCAGCAGCCAATCGACAGGGATGGGGTATGGCTACACCTTC	TRBD1	TRBJ1-2	TRBV4-3	-
CASSRVGRALDTGELFF	TGTGCCAGCAGCCGCGTGGGCAGGGCGCTGGACACCGGGGAGCTGTTTTTT	-	TRBJ2-2	TRBV4-2	-
CASKEWDEQYF	TGTGCCAGCAAAGAGTGGGACGAGCAGTACTTC	-	TRBJ2-7	TRBV6-1	few
CASRNRRNSNQPQHF	TGTGCCAGCAGGAACCGACGAAATAGCAATCAGCCCCAGCATTTT	-	TRBJ1-5	TRBV6-6	-
CASSYYPTGNTEAFF	TGTGCCAGCAGTTACTACCCGACAGGGAACACTGAAGCTTTCTTT	-	TRBJ1-1	TRBV6-5	-
CASSFASEQYF	TGTGCCAGCAGCTTCGCGTCTGAACAGTATTTT	-	TRBJ2-3	TRBV5-4	-
CASSSLPDTQYF	TGTGCCAGCAGCTCCCTTCCAGATACGCAGTATTTT	-	TRBJ2-3	TRBV7-2	few
CSAGERGYTF	TGCAGCGCAGGGGAGAGGGGCTACACCTTC	-	TRBJ1-2	TRBV29-1	-
CAWRYEGNPLYEQYF	TGTGCCTGGAGATATGAGGGTAATCCCCTCTACGAGCAGTACTTC	-	TRBJ2-7	TRBV30	-
CSVAVTGNEQYF	TGCAGCGTTGCCGTAACGGGGAACGAGCAGTACTTC	-	TRBJ2-7	TRBV29-1	-
CASGPPTGGEQFF	TGCGCCAGCGGTCCCCCCACCGGCGGTGAGCAGTTCTTC	-	TRBJ2-1	TRBV5-1	-
CASSQDPSDEQYF	TGTGCCAGCAGCCAGGACCCCTCCGACGAGCAGTACTTC	-	TRBJ2-7	TRBV7-3	-
CASSRRHLSPNYGYTF	TGTGCCAGCAGCCGCCGACACCTCAGTCCTAACTATGGCTACACCTTC	-	TRBJ1-2	TRBV14	once
CASSFGPEQYF	TGTGCCAGCAGCTTCGGACCAGAGCAGTACTTC	-	TRBJ2-7	TRBV7-9	few
CASSWTGTGVETQYF	TGCGCCAGCAGCTGGACCGGGACAGGGGTCGAGACCCAGTACTTC	TRBD1	TRBJ2-5	TRBV5-1	-
CASGLRSGFGGETGELFF	TGTGCTAGTGGTTTGCGTTCCGGGTTTGGTGGTGAAACCGGGGAGCTGTTTTTT	-	TRBJ2-2	TRBV12-5	-
CASSLGAGYKPQHF	TGTGCCAGCAGCTTAGGGGCAGGGTATAAGCCCCAGCATTTT	-	TRBJ1-5	TRBV7-9	-
CASSLADTYYGYTF	TGCGCCAGCAGCTTGGCCGATACCTACTATGGCTACACCTTC	-	TRBJ1-2	TRBV5-1	-
CASSPFSATNEKLFF	TGTGCCAGTAGCCCTTTCTCGGCGACTAATGAAAAACTGTTTTTT	-	TRBJ1-4	TRBV19	-